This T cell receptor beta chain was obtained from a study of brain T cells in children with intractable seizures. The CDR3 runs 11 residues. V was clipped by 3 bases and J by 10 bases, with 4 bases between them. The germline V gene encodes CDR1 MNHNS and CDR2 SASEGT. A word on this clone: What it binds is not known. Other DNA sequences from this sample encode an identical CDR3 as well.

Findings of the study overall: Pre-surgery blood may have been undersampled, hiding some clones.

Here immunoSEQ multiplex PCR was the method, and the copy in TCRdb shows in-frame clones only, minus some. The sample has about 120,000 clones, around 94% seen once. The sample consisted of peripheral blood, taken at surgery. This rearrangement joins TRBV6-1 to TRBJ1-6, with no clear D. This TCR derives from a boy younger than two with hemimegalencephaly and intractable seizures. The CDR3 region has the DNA TGTGCCAGCAGTGAGGGGTCACCCCTCCACTTT. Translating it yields CASSEGSPLHF.